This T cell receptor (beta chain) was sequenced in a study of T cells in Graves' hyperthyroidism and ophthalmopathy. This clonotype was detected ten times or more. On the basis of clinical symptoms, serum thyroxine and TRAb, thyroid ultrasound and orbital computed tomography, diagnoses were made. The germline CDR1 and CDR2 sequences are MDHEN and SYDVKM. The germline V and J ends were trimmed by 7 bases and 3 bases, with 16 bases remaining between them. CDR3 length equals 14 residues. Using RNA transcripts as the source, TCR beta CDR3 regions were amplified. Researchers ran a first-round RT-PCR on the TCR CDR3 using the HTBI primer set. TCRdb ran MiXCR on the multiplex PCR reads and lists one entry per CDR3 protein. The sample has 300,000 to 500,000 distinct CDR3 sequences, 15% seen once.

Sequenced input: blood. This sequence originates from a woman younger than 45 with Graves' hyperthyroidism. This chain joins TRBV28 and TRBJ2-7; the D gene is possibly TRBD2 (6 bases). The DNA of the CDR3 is TGTGCCAGCAACACTGTCTTGGACTACTACGAGCAGTACTTC. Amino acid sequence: CASNTVLDYYEQYF.